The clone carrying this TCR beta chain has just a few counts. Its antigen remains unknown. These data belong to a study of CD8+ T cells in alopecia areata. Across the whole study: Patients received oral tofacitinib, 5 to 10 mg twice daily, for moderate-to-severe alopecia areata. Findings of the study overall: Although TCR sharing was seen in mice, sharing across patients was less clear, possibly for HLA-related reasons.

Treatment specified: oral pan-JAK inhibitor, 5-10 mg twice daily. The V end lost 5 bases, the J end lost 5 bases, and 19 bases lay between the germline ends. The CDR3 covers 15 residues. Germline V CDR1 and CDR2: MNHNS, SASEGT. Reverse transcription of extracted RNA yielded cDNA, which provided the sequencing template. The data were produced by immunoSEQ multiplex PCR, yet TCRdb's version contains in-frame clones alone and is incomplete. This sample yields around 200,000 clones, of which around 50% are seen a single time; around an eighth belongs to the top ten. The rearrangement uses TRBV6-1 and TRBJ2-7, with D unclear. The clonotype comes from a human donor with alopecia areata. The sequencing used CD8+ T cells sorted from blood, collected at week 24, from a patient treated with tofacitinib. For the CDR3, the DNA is TGTGCCAGCAGTTCATACGGCCGGAACAGTAACGAGCAGTACTTC. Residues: CASSSYGRNSNEQYF.